The source of this T cell receptor beta chain is a study of CD8 T cells in ankylosing spondylitis. This clonotype was seen more than once but under ten times. Its antigen is unidentified. The junction shows a germline mismatch at one end, possibly a read error. The CDR3 runs to 15 residues. Germline CDR1 reads LGHNA; CDR2 reads YNFKEQ. Whole-study findings and limits: Ankylosing spondylitis blood appeared to carry a characteristic TCR beta motif of eight or nine highly homologous variants.

Quantitative molecular-barcoded 5'-RACE generated the TCR beta libraries. TCRdb called the 5' RACE reads again in MiXCR, with one record for every CDR3 protein. In the table there are about 130,000 distinct CDR3 sequences, roughly 13% of which are singletons. The rearrangement joins TRBV4-2 to TRBJ2-7; the D call may be TRBD1 or TRBD2 (5 bases each). Specimen: blood, either unsorted or a sorted T cell fraction (not recorded which). The TCR originated in a female donor with ankylosing spondylitis or in good health (not recorded which). DNA for the CDR3: TGTGCCAGTAGCCAAGATGGGGGACCCTCCTACGAGCAGTACTTC. Its translation: CASSQDGGPSYEQYF.